This T cell receptor beta chain stems from a study of shared clonotypes between healthy human individuals. Tens of thousands of T cell genomes (about 210 ng DNA) went into each sorted-subset replicate. Profiled with immunoSEQ multiplex PCR; TCRdb holds only in-frame clones, not every one. The sample consists of approximately 2.5 million clones, over 85% of them appearing once. Whole-study findings and limits: Naive subsets tended to show greater estimated richness than memory subsets.

As concerns this clone: Antigen unknown.

Participating donors were healthy, HIV-negative adults free of recent acute infections or vaccinations. The sequencing input was naive CD4+ T cells from PBMCs. Subset described: CD45RA+ positively selected. The clonotype comes from a man aged 18 to 29 in good health. Some clones in this sample may be carry-over from other donors' samples.

The CDR3 spells CASSLGRANTGELFF. CDR3 coding DNA: TGTGCCAGCAGCTTAGGGAGAGCGAACACCGGGGAGCTGTTTTTT. The chain joins TRBV11-1 to TRBJ2-2; no clear D. This CDR3 contains 15 residues. The germline V gene has CDR1 SGHAT and CDR2 FQDESV (reference sequence). Trimming took off 1 base at V and 0 bases at J, with 6 bases between the two ends.